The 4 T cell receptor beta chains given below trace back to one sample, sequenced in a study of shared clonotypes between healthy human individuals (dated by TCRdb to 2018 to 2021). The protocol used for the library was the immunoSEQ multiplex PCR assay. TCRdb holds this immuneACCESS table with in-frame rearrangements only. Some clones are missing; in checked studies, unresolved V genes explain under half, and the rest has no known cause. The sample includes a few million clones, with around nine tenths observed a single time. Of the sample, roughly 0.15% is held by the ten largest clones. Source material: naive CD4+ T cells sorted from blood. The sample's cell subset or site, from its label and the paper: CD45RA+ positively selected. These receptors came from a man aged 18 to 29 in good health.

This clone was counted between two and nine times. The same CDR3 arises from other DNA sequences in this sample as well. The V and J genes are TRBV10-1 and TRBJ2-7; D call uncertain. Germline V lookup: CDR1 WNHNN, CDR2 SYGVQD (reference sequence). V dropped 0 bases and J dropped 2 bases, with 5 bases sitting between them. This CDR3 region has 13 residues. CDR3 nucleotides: TGCGCCAGCAGTGAGTCAGGGACCTACGAGCAGTACTTC. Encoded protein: CASSESGTYEQYF.

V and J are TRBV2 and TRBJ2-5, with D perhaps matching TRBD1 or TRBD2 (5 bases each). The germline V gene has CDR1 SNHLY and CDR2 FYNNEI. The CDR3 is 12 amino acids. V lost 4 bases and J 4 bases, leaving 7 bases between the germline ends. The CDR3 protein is CASSAGTETQYF. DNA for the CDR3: TGTGCCAGCAGTGCGGGGACAGAGACCCAGTACTTC. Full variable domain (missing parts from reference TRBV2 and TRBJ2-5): EPEVTQTPSHQVTQMGQEVILRCVPISNHLYFYWYRQILGQKVEFLVSFYNNEISEKSEIFDDQFSVERPDGSNFTLKIRSTKLEDSAMYFCASSAGTETQYFGPGTRLLVL.

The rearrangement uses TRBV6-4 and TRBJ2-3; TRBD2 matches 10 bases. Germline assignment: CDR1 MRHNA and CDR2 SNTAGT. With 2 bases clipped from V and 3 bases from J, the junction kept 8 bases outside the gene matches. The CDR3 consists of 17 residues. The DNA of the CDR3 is TGTGCCAGCAGTGACGCGCTAGCGGGAGATGTGACAGATACGCAGTATTTT. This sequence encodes CASSDALAGDVTDTQYF.

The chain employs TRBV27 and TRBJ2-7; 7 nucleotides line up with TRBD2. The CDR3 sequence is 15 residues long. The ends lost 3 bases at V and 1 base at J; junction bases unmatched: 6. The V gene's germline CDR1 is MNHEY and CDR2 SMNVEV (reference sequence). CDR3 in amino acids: CASSFRLAGSYEQYF. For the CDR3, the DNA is TGTGCCAGCAGTTTCAGACTAGCCGGGTCCTACGAGCAGTACTTC.